This entry lists 6 T cell receptor beta chains sequenced from one sample in a study of blood T cell repertoires in COVID-19. TCRdb keeps only in-frame clones here, not all; method: immunoSEQ multiplex PCR. The sample includes about 33,000 clones, 75% to 90% of them seen just once. What was sequenced was peripheral blood. These receptors were taken from a human donor in a cohort sampled during active COVID-19.

Concerning this clone itself: The junction differs from germline at one of its ends, possibly a read error. The V call is TRBV5-1, the J call TRBJ1-2, with 9 bases lining up with TRBD1. CDR3 size: 14 residues. Germline assignment: CDR1 SGHRS and CDR2 YFSETQ. CDR3 nucleotides: TGCGCCAGCAGCCGGGGGACAGGGACGCCACTACACGGTTTC. This gives the protein CASSRGTGTPLHGF.

This clone turned up a few times. This chain uses TRBV19 with TRBJ2-1; unclear D gene. V gave up 2 bases and J gave up 0 bases, with 8 bases separating them. The CDR3 is 15 amino acids. The germline gives CDR1 LNHDA, CDR2 SQIVND (reference sequence). The CDR3: CASSITSRSYNEQFF. The DNA of the CDR3 is TGTGCCAGTAGTATAACATCCCGCTCCTACAATGAGCAGTTCTTC.

This clone is a singleton in its sample. The genes are TRBV19 and TRBJ2-7; possible D gene TRBD2, 6 bases. Trimming removed 2 bases at V and 2 bases at J, with 19 bases between. Germline values: CDR1 LNHDA, CDR2 SQIVND (reference sequence). The length of the CDR3 is 17 residues. The CDR3: CASSILAIGGGTYEQYF. The CDR3 DNA is TGTGCCAGTAGTATACTAGCGATTGGCGGAGGGACCTACGAGCAGTACTTC.

This clone appeared a few times. The V gene is TRBV24-1, the J gene TRBJ2-2; a weak D match, TRBD1 (5 bases). The CDR3 runs to 14 residues. Germline lookup yields CDR1 KGHDR and CDR2 SFDVKD. Trimming cost V 4 bases and J 0 bases, with 5 bases left between them. The CDR3 loop reads CATSDRANTGELFF. CDR3 nucleotides: TGTGCCACCAGTGACAGGGCGAACACCGGGGAGCTGTTTTTT.

The chain carries TRBV28 and TRBJ2-3; TRBD2 is a possible D gene (6 bases). The CDR3 loop spans 14 amino acids. The germline V gene has CDR1 MDHEN and CDR2 SYDVKM. V was trimmed by 8 bases and J by 0 bases, leaving 12 bases between them. CDR3 sequence: CASVGGWSTDTQYF. As DNA, the CDR3 is TGTGCCAGCGTTGGGGGGTGGAGCACAGATACGCAGTATTTT.

This sequence joins TRBV6-5 and TRBJ2-3; 8 positions agree with TRBD1. Germline values: CDR1 MNHEY, CDR2 SVGAGI. This CDR3 has 14 amino acids. V lost 6 bases and J lost 6; bases outside the gene matches: 8. CDR3 protein: CASRAGGAGDTQYF. The CDR3 region has the DNA TGTGCCAGCAGAGCAGGGGGCGCGGGTGATACGCAGTATTTT.